The 3 T cell receptor beta chains presented below share a single source sample, sequenced in a study of OX40 agonist ivuxolimab in advanced cancers. The table came from immunoSEQ multiplex PCR; TCRdb's copy has only in-frame clones and leaves some out. The table records about 93,000 clones, approximately 94% of them present only once. The material sequenced was CD4+ or CD8+ T cells sorted from blood, taken in a trial of the OX40 agonist ivuxolimab. All receptors derive from an adult with an advanced solid tumor such as melanoma, head and neck, liver or kidney cancer.

The chain links TRBV12-5 to TRBJ2-1, with D unresolved. This CDR3 region has 16 residues. The germline V gene encodes CDR1 LGHNT and CDR2 FRNRAP. Trimming cost V 5 bases and J 0 bases, with 14 bases left between them. The CDR3 region is CASGPATKGSYNEQFF. CDR3 DNA: TGTGCTAGTGGTCCAGCAACCAAAGGCTCCTACAATGAGCAGTTCTTC. Full variable domain (rest looked up from reference TRBV12-5 and TRBJ2-1): DARVTQTPRHKVTEMGQEVTMRCQPILGHNTVFWYRQTMMQGLELLAYFRNRAPLDDSGMPKDRFSAEMPDATLATLKIQPSEPRDSAVYFCASGPATKGSYNEQFFGPGTRLTVL.

This chain uses TRBV27 with TRBJ2-5; D is unresolved. With 3 bases removed from V and 5 bases from J, the gap between germline ends came to 10 bases. The CDR3 length is 13 residues. Germline CDR1 MNHEY, CDR2 SMNVEV (reference sequence). The CDR3 DNA is TGTGCCAGCAGTTTGACCCTGAGGGAGACCCAGTACTTC. It encodes CASSLTLRETQYF.

The V and J genes are TRBV5-4 and TRBJ1-2; D unclear. The V end was cut by 5 bases, the J end by 1 base, with 9 bases between. The CDR3 extends over 13 amino acids. Germline V gene lookup returns CDR1 SGHNT and CDR2 YYREEE (reference sequence). The CDR3 DNA reads TGTGCCAGCAGTAACATAGTTAACTATGGCTACACCTTC. Its protein product is CASSNIVNYGYTF. Full variable domain (missing parts from reference TRBV5-4 and TRBJ1-2): ETGVTQSPTHLIKTRGQQVTLRCSSQSGHNTVSWYQQALGQGPQFIFQYYREEENGRGNFPPRFSGLQFPNYSSELNVNALELDDSALYLCASSNIVNYGYTFGSGTRLTVV.